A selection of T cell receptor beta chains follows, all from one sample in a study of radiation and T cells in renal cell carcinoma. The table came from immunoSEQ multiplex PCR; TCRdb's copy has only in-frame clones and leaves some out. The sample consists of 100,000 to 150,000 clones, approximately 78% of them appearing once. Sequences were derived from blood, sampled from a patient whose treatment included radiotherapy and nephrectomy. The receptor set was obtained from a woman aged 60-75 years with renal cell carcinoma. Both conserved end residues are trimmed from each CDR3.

ASSLRDRGGFKY	TRBV7-3	TRBJ2-7	12
ASSYLNGADTQY	TRBV6-5	TRBJ2-3	12
ASSDGRAPDTQY	TRBV5-5	TRBJ2-3	12
ASSSPGTGRH	TRBV6-5	TRBJ1-5	10
ASSVQGDDEKLF	TRBV9	TRBJ1-4	12
ATSRDPATNEQF	TRBV15	TRBJ2-1	12
SVEGVPYGYT	TRBV29-1	TRBJ1-2	10
ASSPRQENTGELF	TRBV18	TRBJ2-2	13
ASSERERGRGEKLF	TRBV6-1	TRBJ1-4	14
ASGNGAFSGNTIY	TRBV10-1	TRBJ1-3	13
ASSSDSNQPQH	TRBV5-4	TRBJ1-5	11
ASSYSESTGRIY	TRBV6-5	TRBJ2-7	12
ASSIGQLYEQY	TRBV19	TRBJ2-7	11
ASTLTGANQPQH	TRBV6-1	TRBJ1-5	12
ASSLAPTDTQY	TRBV5-1	TRBJ2-3	11
ASRATHGDTQY	TRBV2	TRBJ2-3	11
ASSSVPDTQY	TRBV7-3	TRBJ2-3	10
ASSYSWESNYGYT	TRBV6-5	TRBJ1-2	13
ASSFGSSYEQY	TRBV7-9	TRBJ2-7	11
ASSDLPVGYT	TRBV5-7	TRBJ1-2	10
ASSVLLLSGVPNYGYT	TRBV9	TRBJ1-2	16
SVSSGTLKNTEAF	TRBV29-1	TRBJ1-1	13
ASSPGGRSGITIY	TRBV9	TRBJ1-3	13
ASSYKESYGRNEQF	TRBV5-4	TRBJ2-1	14
ASSGTQGAGGTEAF	TRBV9	TRBJ1-1	14
ASISARVFGAEAF	TRBV28	TRBJ1-1	13
ASSVFRGPQFNTNYGYT	TRBV9	TRBJ1-2	17
ASSQGLAGIAETQY	TRBV4-2	TRBJ2-5	14
ASSYSNAGGVYEQY	TRBV6-6	TRBJ2-7	14
SPRVNTEAF	TRBV20-1	TRBJ1-1	9
ASSTGTHGNTIY	TRBV2	TRBJ1-3	12
AVGTGANTGELF	TRBV19	TRBJ2-2	12
ASSKAGGWGANVLT	TRBV25-1	TRBJ2-6	14
ASSTTGTENTEAF	TRBV7-9	TRBJ1-1	13
ASSSRVGQRSVNTEAF	TRBV7-3	TRBJ1-1	16
AWSVLKAGREAWGYEQY	TRBV30	TRBJ2-7	17